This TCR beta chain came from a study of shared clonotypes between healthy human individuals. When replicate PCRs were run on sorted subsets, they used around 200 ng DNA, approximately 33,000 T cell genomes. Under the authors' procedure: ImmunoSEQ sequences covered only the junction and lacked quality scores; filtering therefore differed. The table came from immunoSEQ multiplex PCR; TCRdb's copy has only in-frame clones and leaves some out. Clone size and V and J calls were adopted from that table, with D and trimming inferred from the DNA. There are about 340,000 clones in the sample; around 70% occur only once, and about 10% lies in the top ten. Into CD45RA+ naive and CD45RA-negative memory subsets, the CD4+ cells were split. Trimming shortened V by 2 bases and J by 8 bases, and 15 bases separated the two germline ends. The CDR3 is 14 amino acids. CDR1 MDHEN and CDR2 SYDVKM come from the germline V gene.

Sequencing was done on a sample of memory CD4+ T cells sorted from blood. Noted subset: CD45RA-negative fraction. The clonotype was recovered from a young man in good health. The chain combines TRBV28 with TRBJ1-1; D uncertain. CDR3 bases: TGTGCCAGCAGTTTAGGGCCGGGCCCTAGGGAAGCTTTCTTT. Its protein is CASSLGPGPREAFF. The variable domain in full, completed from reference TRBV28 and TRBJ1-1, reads DVKVTQSSRYLVKRTGEKVFLECVQDMDHENMFWYRQDPGLGLRLIYFSYDVKMKEKGDIPEGYSVSREKKERFSLILESASTNQTSMYLCASSLGPGPREAFFGQGTRLTVV.